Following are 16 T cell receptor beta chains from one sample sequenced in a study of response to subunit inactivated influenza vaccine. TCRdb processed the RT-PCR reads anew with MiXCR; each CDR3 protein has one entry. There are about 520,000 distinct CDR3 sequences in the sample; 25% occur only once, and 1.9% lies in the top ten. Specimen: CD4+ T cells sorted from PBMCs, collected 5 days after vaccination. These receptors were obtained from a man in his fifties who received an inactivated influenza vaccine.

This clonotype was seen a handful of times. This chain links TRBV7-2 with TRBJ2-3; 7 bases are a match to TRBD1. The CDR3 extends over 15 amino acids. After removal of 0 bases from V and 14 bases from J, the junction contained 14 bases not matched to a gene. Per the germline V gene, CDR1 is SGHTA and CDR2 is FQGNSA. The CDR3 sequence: CASSLAGQGVGSPYF. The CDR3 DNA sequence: TGTGCCAGCAGCTTAGCGGGGCAGGGGGTAGGTTCGCCGTATTTT.

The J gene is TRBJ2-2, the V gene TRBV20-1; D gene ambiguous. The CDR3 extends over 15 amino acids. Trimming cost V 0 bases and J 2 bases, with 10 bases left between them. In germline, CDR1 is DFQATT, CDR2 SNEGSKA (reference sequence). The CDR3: CSARDPAQNTGELFF. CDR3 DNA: TGCAGTGCTAGAGATCCGGCCCAAAACACCGGGGAGCTGTTTTTT.

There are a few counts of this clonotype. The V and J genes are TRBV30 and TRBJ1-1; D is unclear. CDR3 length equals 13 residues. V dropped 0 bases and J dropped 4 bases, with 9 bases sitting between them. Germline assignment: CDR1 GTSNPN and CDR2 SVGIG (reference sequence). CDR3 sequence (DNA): TGTGCCTGGAGTGTAAGAGGGTTCACTGAAGCTTTCTTT. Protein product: CAWSVRGFTEAFF.

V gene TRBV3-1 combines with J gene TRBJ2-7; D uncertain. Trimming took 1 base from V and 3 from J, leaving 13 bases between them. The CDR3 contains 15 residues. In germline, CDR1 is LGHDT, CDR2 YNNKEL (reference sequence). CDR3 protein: CASSQVTESGYEQYF. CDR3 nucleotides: TGTGCCAGCAGCCAAGTAACCGAGTCCGGCTACGAGCAGTACTTC.

The CDR3 sequence is CASSGNGLNTDTQYF. CDR3 DNA: TGTGCCAGCAGCGGAAATGGACTCAACACAGATACGCAGTATTTT. The V gene is TRBV7-2, the J gene TRBJ2-3; maybe TRBD2 (5 bases). V was trimmed by 5 bases and J by 2 bases, leaving 14 bases between them. Germline V lookup: CDR1 SGHTA, CDR2 FQGNSA. The CDR3 length is 15 residues.

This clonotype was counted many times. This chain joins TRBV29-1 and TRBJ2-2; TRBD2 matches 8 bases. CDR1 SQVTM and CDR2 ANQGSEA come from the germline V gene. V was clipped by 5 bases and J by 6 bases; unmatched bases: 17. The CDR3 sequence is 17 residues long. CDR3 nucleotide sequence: TGCAGCGTTCGCTTGGAAGACGGGACTAGAGTTGCCGGGGAGCTGTTTTTT. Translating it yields CSVRLEDGTRVAGELFF.

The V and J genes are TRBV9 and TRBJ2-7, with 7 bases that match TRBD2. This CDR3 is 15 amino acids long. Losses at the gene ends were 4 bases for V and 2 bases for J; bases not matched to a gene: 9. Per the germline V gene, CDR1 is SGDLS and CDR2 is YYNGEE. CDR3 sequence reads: CASSPRIAGTYEQYF. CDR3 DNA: TGTGCCAGCAGCCCGCGGATAGCGGGTACCTACGAGCAGTACTTC. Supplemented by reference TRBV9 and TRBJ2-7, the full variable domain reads DSGVTQTPKHLITATGQRVTLRCSPRSGDLSVYWYQQSLDQGLQFLIQYYNGEERAKGNILERFSAQQFPDLHSELNLSSLELGDSALYFCASSPRIAGTYEQYFGPGTRLTVT.

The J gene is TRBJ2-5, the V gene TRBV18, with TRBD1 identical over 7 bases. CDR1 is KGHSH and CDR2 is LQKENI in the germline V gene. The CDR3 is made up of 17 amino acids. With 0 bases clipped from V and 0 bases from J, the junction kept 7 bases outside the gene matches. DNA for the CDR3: TGTGCCAGCTCACCACCGATAGGGGGCTCTTACCAAGAGACCCAGTACTTC. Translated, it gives CASSPPIGGSYQETQYF.

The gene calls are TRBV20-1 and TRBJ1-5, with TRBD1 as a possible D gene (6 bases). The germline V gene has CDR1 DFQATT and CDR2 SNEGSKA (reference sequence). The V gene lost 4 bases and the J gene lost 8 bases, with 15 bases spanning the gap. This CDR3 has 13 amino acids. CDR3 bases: TGCAGTGCTAATCGGGGCAGGGGTGAGCCCCAGCATTTT. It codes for CSANRGRGEPQHF.

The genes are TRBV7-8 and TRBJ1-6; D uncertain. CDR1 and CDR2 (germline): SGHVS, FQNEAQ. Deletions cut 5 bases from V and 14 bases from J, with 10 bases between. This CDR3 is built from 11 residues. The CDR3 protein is CASSTTLTLHF. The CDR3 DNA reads TGTGCCAGCAGCACGACCCTTACCCTCCACTTT.

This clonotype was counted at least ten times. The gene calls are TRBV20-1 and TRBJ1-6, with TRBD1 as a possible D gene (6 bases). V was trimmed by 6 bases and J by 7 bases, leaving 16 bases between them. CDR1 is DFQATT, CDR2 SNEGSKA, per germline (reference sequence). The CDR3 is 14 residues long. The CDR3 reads CSAARDTRNSPLHF. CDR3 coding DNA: TGCAGTGCGGCTCGGGACACCAGGAATTCACCCCTCCACTTT.

The CDR3 protein is CSVGGTSPQETQYF. CDR3 DNA: TGCAGCGTCGGAGGGACTAGCCCACAAGAGACCCAGTACTTC. The V and J genes are TRBV29-1 and TRBJ2-5, with TRBD2 identical over 9 bases. The ends lost 6 bases at V and 2 bases at J; junction bases unmatched: 7. The CDR3 consists of 14 residues. Germline CDR1 is SQVTM and CDR2 is ANQGSEA.

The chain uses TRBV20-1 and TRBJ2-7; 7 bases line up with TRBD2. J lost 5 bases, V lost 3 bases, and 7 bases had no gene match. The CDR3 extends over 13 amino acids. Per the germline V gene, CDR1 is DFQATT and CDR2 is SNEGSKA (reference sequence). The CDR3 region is CSASLGRENEQYF. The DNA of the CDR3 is TGCAGTGCTAGTTTAGGGAGGGAGAACGAGCAGTACTTC.

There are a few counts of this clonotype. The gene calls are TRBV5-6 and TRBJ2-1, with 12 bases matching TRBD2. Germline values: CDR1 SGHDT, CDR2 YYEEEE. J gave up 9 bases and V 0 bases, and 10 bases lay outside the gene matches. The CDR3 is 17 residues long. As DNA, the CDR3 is TGTGCCAGCAGCTTGGGACTACTAGCGGGAGGACGTCTTGAGCAGTTCTTC. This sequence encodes CASSLGLLAGGRLEQFF.

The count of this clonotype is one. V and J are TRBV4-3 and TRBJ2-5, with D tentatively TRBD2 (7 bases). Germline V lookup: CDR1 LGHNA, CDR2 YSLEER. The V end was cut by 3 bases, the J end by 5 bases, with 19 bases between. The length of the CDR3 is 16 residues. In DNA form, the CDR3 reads TGCGCCAGCAGCCAGGGAATAGGCGGGGGCGAGGAGACCCAGTACTTC. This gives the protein CASSQGIGGGEETQYF.

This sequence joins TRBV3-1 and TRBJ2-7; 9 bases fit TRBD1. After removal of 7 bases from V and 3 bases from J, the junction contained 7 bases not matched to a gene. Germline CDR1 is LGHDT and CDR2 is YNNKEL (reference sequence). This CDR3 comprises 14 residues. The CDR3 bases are TGTGCCAGCAAGTCGACAGGGGGAAGCTACGAGCAGTACTTC. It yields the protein CASKSTGGSYEQYF.